The present entry profiles one T cell receptor beta chain with its context. As yet, its antigen is unknown. The CDR3 runs to 14 residues. The V gene end was trimmed by 4 bases and the J gene end by 5 bases; junction bases not matched to a gene: 6. The germline V gene has CDR1 SGDLS and CDR2 YYNGEE. This entry comes from a study of T cell responses to AZD1222 COVID-19 vaccine. Study-wide context: It was second doses at about 4 or about 12 weeks that were pooled.

Method: immunoSEQ multiplex PCR; TCRdb's copy keeps in-frame clones and lacks some. The profile covers nearly 110,000 clones, with roughly 90% appearing a single time and around 5% taken by the ten largest. Whole-study findings and limits: Possibly, clonal diversity was underestimated; donors were largely white British and included more females. Epitopes outside B.1.351 and B.1.1.7 mutated regions reportedly drew nearly half of spike TCRs.

V usage is TRBV9 and J usage is TRBJ2-1; 7 positions agree with TRBD2. The origin of this receptor is an adult in good health. The sequencing here drew on peripheral blood, taken on day 0 of AZD1222 vaccination. This CDR3 is CASSISGLNNEQFF. The CDR3 nucleotides are TGTGCCAGCAGCATTAGCGGGCTAAACAATGAGCAGTTCTTC.